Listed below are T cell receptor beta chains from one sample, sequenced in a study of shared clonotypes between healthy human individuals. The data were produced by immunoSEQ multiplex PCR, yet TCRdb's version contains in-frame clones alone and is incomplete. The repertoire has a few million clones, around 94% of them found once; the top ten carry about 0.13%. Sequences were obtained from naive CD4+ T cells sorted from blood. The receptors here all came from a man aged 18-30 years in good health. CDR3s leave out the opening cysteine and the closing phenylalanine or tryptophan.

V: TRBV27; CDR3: ASSLFVGRASEQF
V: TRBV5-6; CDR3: ASSLGPGQGRETQY
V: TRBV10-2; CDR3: ASSESKDGGQPQH
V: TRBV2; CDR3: ASGLSSGELF
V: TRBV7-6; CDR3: ASSLAGTWVTGELF
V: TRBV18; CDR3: ASSRWTEETQY
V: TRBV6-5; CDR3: ASSLVQGPTGELF
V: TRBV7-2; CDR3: ASSLKVGGYT
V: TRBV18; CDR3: ASSRGGEPGELF
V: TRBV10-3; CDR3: AISGRGLAGGYEQY
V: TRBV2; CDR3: ASSEGQGANQPQH
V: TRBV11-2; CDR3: ASSPGEGYGYT
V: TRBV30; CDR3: AWSSRTDNQPQH
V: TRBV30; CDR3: AWGLQTYEQY
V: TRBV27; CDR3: ASSLGGAKNIQY